These 4 T cell receptor beta chains were sequenced from one sample in a study of T cell responses to AZD1222 COVID-19 vaccine. Sequencing was performed with immunoSEQ multiplex PCR; in TCRdb, only in-frame clones are kept and a portion is missing. The sample holds 120,000 or so clones, approximately 90% seen once. The sequences come from peripheral blood, collected on day 0 of MenACWY control vaccination. These receptors were obtained from an adult in good health.

In its sample, this clone was seen many times. The V and J genes are TRBV6-5 and TRBJ1-5, with 10 nucleotides matching TRBD1. The CDR3 is 16 amino acids. J gave up 3 bases and V 4 bases, and 6 bases lay outside the gene matches. Germline loops: CDR1 MNHEY, CDR2 SVGAGI. CDR3 residues: CASSSRTGGFNQPQHF. CDR3 in DNA: TGTGCCAGCAGTTCCCGGACAGGGGGATTCAATCAGCCCCAGCATTTT.

This chain links TRBV5-1 with TRBJ2-1; 11 bases line up with TRBD2. This CDR3 is built from 17 residues. V shed 0 bases, J shed 6 bases, and the junction held 8 bases outside the gene matches. Germline V gene lookup returns CDR1 SGHRS and CDR2 YFSETQ. The CDR3 is CASSLGSSGRASNEQFF. CDR3 coding DNA: TGCGCCAGCAGCTTGGGTAGTAGCGGGAGGGCTTCCAATGAGCAGTTCTTC.

The chain carries TRBV10-2 and TRBJ2-1, with D perhaps TRBD2 (7 bases). Germline V gene lookup returns CDR1 WSHSY and CDR2 SAAADI. Trimming pared 7 bases from V and 8 bases from J, leaving 21 bases between. The CDR3 extends over 15 amino acids. CDR3 sequence: CASTPFSGEGDEQFF. CDR3 bases: TGCGCCAGCACCCCCTTTTCGGGGGAGGGGGATGAGCAGTTCTTC.

V usage is TRBV7-9 and J usage is TRBJ2-7; 8 nucleotides match TRBD2. This CDR3 comprises 15 residues. CDR1 is SEHNR and CDR2 is FQNEAQ in the germline V gene (reference sequence). J was trimmed by 0 bases and V by 1 base; bases with no gene match: 2. The CDR3 region is CASSLGSGSSYEQYF. CDR3 nucleotides: TGTGCCAGCAGCTTAGGGAGCGGGAGCTCCTACGAGCAGTACTTC.